This T cell receptor (beta chain) was retrieved from a study of OX40 agonist ivuxolimab in advanced cancers. Study-wide context: Melanoma, hepatocellular carcinoma, head and neck or renal cell cancer occurred in dose-escalation patients. Overall study results and limits: On average, CD8+ T cells showed a greater number of expanded clones than CD4+.

After removal of 5 bases from V and 3 bases from J, the junction contained 6 bases not matched to a gene. The CDR3 spans 14 residues. In germline, CDR1 is SGHVS, CDR2 FNYEAQ. The method was immunoSEQ multiplex PCR; TCRdb's version includes in-frame clones alone and lacks a portion of them. The sample has tens of thousands of clones; approximately 84% are singletons. As concerns this clone: Its antigen is undetermined.

The rearrangement uses TRBV7-6 and TRBJ2-7, with TRBD1 identical over 8 bases. The sequencing here drew on CD4+ or CD8+ T cells sorted from blood, taken in a trial of the OX40 agonist ivuxolimab. The TCR comes from an adult with an advanced solid tumor such as melanoma, head and neck, liver or kidney cancer. CDR3 sequence reads: CASSPGQAIYEQYF. CDR3 nucleotides: TGTGCCAGCAGCCCGGGACAGGCAATCTACGAGCAGTACTTC.